This TCR beta chain was sequenced during a study of blood T cells in healthy people across ages (dated by TCRdb to the mid-2010s). Regarding the complete study: In model experiments, template switching captured about one uniquely barcoded TCR beta cDNA molecule for every two T cells. Age-related changes in TCR beta repertoire diversity were measured in the study by deep sequencing normalized with unique cDNA molecular identifiers. Four age groups were formed from the donors: young (average around 15 years), middle-aged (approximately 40), aged (more than 55) and long-lived (about 80). For two donors (one aged 18 to 30 and one aged 80 or older), the study analyzed two additional independent replicas of 1 million unique cDNA reads from the same blood draw. The investigation overall reported the following: The percentage of naive T cells measured by flow cytometry correlated strongly with observed TCR beta diversity. Because profiling used bulk unsorted PBMCs, naive and antigen-experienced compartments could not be compared conclusively. Because donor CMV infection status was unknown, age-related changes in expanded clonotypes were potentially confounded. Compared with the aged group, more naive CD4+ T cells, fewer expanded clones and increased TCR diversity were shown by the long-lived group, suggesting age selection. Total diversity estimates from one million sequenced T cells were considered lower bounds and underestimates. As age increased, observed TCR beta diversity per million T cells dropped in a roughly linear way, and a significant reduction was already evident by age 40.

V is pared back by 3 bases and J by 4 bases, with 18 bases lying between the germline termini. Per the germline V gene (reference sequence), DFQATT is the CDR1 and SNEGSKA is the CDR2. Including cysteine and phenylalanine, the CDR3 has 15 amino acids. The CDR3 DNA has 45 bases and is translated from base 1. Library generation was performed with 5' RACE. Sequencing was carried out with an Illumina HiSeq 2500. A second PCR of roughly 7 to 12 cycles was run with a J-beta primer mix and a sample-barcoded 5' primer. Each TCR beta cDNA molecule received a unique molecular identifier from a template-switch 5' adaptor carrying 12 random nucleotides. Each sample yielded at least 2.5 million CDR3-containing paired-end reads. All of the RNA was converted into first-strand cDNA using the Mint cDNA synthesis kit, with a TRBC-specific oligonucleotide serving as the primer. Following uracil-DNA glycosylase treatment, a first 18-cycle PCR with universal primers M1SS and BC2_uni_R was performed on all cDNA. Per the original workflow: For normalization, 1 million high-quality reads, each with a distinct molecular identifier, were randomly selected from each sample. Reads sharing molecular identifiers were discarded rather than binned into consensus sequences. MiTCR, set to a Q25 quality threshold and the strictest error-elimination algorithm, was used for CDR3 identification, clonotype clustering and error correction. A nonparametric unseen species model using Euler transformation provided a lower-bound estimate of total TCR beta diversity. TCRdb reprocessed the public reads (quality trimming at Q25 with fastp, clone calling with MiXCR) and kept in-frame beta chains. Each CDR3 protein appears once, grouped with its most common genes and DNA. Here the V and J calls rest on TCRdb's processing, not on the authors' analysis. The sample has hundreds of thousands of distinct CDR3 sequences on record, 25% of them singletons. Of the sample, 9.4% falls within the top ten clones.

The donors were about 40 Caucasian individuals from Russia, aged 6 to 90 years, who were systemically healthy. Around 10 milliliters of peripheral blood were collected from each donor into EDTA-treated Vacutainer tubes. Ficoll-Paque density-gradient centrifugation was used to isolate PBMCs, with at least 7 million obtained per sample. Total RNA was extracted from PBMCs with Trizol reagent, with at least 5.5 micrograms obtained per sample. For every donor, an aliquot of PBMCs went through flow cytometry to measure the percentages of naive CD45RAhigh/CD27high T cells. Worth noting for this clonotype: The target of this receptor is not known. Base quality data are lacking; no much larger clone is found one base away.

Another study also made use of these data, one on T cells of mothers and their children. As that second study puts it: Donors were nine systemically healthy Caucasian individuals: three mothers and their six children. cDNA synthesis used all of the extracted RNA, with about 1.5 ug of RNA in each 15 ul reaction. In the second PCR, sample barcodes and 2-4 random nucleotides were introduced via the M1S primer. More than 8 million TCR beta CDR3 reads were obtained from each mother, and roughly 3 million reads were obtained from each child. Thymic selection shapes the output of TCR recombination in a similar way in related and unrelated pairs, and inherited differences have a minor effect. Normalized repertoire overlap was always slightly but never significantly higher in related than unrelated mother-child pairs. Persistent microchimeric T cell clones were not detected, at a sensitivity of around 99 clones per million clonotypes. In the study, deep NGS was used to compare the TCR beta repertoires of mothers and children, and features distinguishing related mother-child pairs from unrelated individuals were sought. The mean age was 40 +/- 4 years for the mothers and 11 +/- 4 years for the children. After adapter ligation with NEBNext reagents, the libraries were sequenced on Illumina HiSeq 2000 with 100+100 nt paired-end reads. To prevent cross-contamination, the mother and child libraries were prepared one month apart and sequenced in separate runs. Between roughly 450,000 and 2,200,000 distinct TCR beta clonotypes were identified per donor. Naive TCR beta clonotypes were estimated from low-frequency clonotypes matched to each donor's FACS-determined naive share, without sorting.

The clonotype comes from a boy aged 10-17 years in good health. This receptor chain uses TRBV20-1 and TRBJ2-5, with TRBD2 as a weak D call on 7 bases. The sequenced material came from blood. The CDR3 region reads CSASLGWGGPETQYF. In nucleotides, the sequence is TGCAGTGCTAGTTTGGGGTGGGGGGGCCCAGAGACCCAGTACTTC.